A single sample is the source of the 15 T cell receptor beta chains below, sequenced in a study of CXCR3-negative and CXCR3-positive naive CD8 T cells (dated by TCRdb to between 2018 and 2021). The sequencer listed for this sample is NextSeq 550. The Human TCR Profiling Kit (MiLaboratory) was used to prepare UMI-labeled 5' RACE TRB cDNA libraries. TCRdb reprocessed the reads and lists each CDR3 protein sequence as a single entry, with no DNA. The sample table gives under 50,000 distinct CDR3 sequences. The ten biggest clones cover under 2.5% of the sample. The sample was naive CXCR3- CD8+ T cells from blood. The label giving this sample's cell subset or site can be read as: CD45RO-CCR7+CD27+CD95- naive CD8+ T cells lacking CXCR3 (TNR3-). The origin of the receptors is a human donor in good health. Some clones in this sample may be carry-over from other donors' samples.

V is TRBV14 and J is TRBJ2-7; with no DNA, the TCRdb D assignment of TRBD1 cannot be verified. The V gene's germline CDR1 is SGHDN and CDR2 FVKESK. This CDR3 contains 15 residues. The CDR3 loop reads CASSPERGLSYEQYF.

The J gene is TRBJ1-1, the V gene TRBV12-3 or TRBV12-4; TCRdb outputs TRBD1, but without DNA this stays unchecked. The CDR3 length is 16 residues. This chain's CDR3 is CASSPRSGTGGLEAFF.

This chain connects TRBV29-1 to TRBJ2-5; TCRdb reports TRBD1, a call that lacks DNA to check it against. Germline CDR1 reads SQVTM; CDR2 reads ANQGSEA. The CDR3 has 13 residues. The CDR3 reads CSAQQGIGETQYF.

This chain connects TRBV5-1 to TRBJ1-2; TCRdb proposes TRBD1, but this gene call is untestable without DNA. This CDR3 spans 18 amino acids. CDR1 and CDR2 (germline): SGHRS, YFSETQ. The CDR3 sequence is CASGPATGGQEANYGYTF.

The gene calls are TRBV19 and TRBJ2-2. The CDR3 is 12 amino acids. Germline CDR1 and CDR2: LNHDA and SQIVND (reference sequence). The CDR3 sequence: CASTKEPGELFF.

The chain links TRBV20-1 to TRBJ2-1; TCRdb returns TRBD1, unconfirmable since there is no DNA. Germline CDR1 and CDR2: DFQATT and SNEGSKA (reference sequence). The CDR3 has 13 residues. The chain's CDR3 is CSAKEQGNNEQFF.

The chain employs TRBV12-3 or TRBV12-4 and TRBJ1-5; with no DNA, the TCRdb D assignment of TRBD1 cannot be verified. The CDR3 runs to 12 residues. This chain's CDR3 is CASGGRNQPQHF.

The rearrangement uses TRBV6-2 or TRBV6-3 and TRBJ2-7; TCRdb's D call of TRBD1 is untestable without DNA. The CDR3 length is 13 residues. Germline V CDR1 and CDR2: MNHEY, SVGEGT. The chain's CDR3 is CASRTVSSYEQYF.

CDR3 amino acids: CASSIDASGVGYTEAFF. This chain links TRBV19 with TRBJ1-1. From germline, CDR1 is LNHDA and CDR2 SQIVND (reference sequence). The length of the CDR3 is 17 residues.

The J gene is TRBJ1-1, the V gene TRBV7-9; TCRdb's assignment of TRBD1 cannot be checked, as there is no DNA. This CDR3 region has 14 residues. Germline V CDR1 and CDR2: SEHNR, FQNEAQ (reference sequence). CDR3 sequence reads: CASSGDRWNTEAFF.

Here the CDR3 reads CSVAHRVDTEAFF. This chain uses TRBV29-1 with TRBJ1-1; TCRdb's assignment of TRBD1 cannot be checked, as there is no DNA. The V gene's germline CDR1 is SQVTM and CDR2 ANQGSEA. CDR3 length: 13 residues.

This chain's CDR3 is CSVVDRGLYEQYF. This chain connects TRBV29-1 to TRBJ2-7; checking the TCRdb D call of TRBD1 is not possible without DNA. Germline values: CDR1 SQVTM, CDR2 ANQGSEA. The CDR3 extends over 13 amino acids.

V usage is TRBV29-1 and J usage is TRBJ1-1. This CDR3 is built from 14 residues. Germline lookup yields CDR1 SQVTM and CDR2 ANQGSEA. This chain's CDR3 is CSGAEGLADTEAFF.

The genes are TRBV6-6 and TRBJ2-7; TCRdb's assignment of TRBD1 cannot be checked, as there is no DNA. This CDR3 is 12 amino acids long. Germline lookup yields CDR1 MNHNY and CDR2 SVGAGI (reference sequence). The CDR3 here is CASSEPGGEQYF.

The chain combines TRBV12-3 or TRBV12-4 with TRBJ2-5; the D gene TCRdb calls, TRBD1, cannot be checked with no DNA. This CDR3 contains 14 residues. The chain's CDR3 is CASNPTGPGETQYF.